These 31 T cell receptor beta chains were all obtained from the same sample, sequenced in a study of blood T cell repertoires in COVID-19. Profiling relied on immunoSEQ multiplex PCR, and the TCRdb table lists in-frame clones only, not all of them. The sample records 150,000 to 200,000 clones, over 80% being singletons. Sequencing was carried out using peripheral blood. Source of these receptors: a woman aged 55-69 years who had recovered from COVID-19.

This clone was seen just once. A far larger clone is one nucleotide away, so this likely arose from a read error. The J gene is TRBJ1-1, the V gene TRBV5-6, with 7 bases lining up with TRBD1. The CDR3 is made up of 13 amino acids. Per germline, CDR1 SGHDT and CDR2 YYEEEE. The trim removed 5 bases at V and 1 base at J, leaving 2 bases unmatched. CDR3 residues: CASRRQGNTEAFF. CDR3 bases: TGTGCCAGCAGACGACAGGGGAACACTGAAGCTTTCTTT.

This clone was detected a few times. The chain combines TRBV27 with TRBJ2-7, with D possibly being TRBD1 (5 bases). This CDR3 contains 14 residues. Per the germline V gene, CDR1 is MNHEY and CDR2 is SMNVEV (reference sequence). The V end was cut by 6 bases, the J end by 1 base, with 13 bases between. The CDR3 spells CASRDQGWSYEQYF. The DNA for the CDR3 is TGTGCCAGCAGAGACCAGGGTTGGTCCTACGAGCAGTACTTC.

In DNA, the CDR3 is TGTGCCAGCAGTGAACTGGGCATGAACACTGAAGCTTTCTTT. Amino acid sequence: CASSELGMNTEAFF. The V gene is TRBV6-1, the J gene TRBJ1-1, with no clear D. Germline V CDR1 and CDR2: MNHNS, SASEGT. V gave up 2 bases and J gave up 0 bases, with 7 bases separating them. This CDR3 is built from 14 residues.

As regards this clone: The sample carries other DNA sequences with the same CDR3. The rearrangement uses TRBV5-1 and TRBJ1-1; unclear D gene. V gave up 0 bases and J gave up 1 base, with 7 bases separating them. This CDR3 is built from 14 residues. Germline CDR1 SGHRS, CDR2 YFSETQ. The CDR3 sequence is CASSLAAENTEAFF. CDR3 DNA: TGCGCCAGCAGCTTGGCTGCAGAGAACACTGAAGCTTTCTTT.

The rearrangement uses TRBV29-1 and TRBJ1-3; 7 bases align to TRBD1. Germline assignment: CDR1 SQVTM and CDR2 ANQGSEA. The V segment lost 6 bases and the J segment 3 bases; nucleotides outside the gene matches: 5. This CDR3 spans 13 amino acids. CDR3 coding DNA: TGCAGCGTCCTGACAGGGATTGGAAACACCATATATTTT. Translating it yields CSVLTGIGNTIYF.

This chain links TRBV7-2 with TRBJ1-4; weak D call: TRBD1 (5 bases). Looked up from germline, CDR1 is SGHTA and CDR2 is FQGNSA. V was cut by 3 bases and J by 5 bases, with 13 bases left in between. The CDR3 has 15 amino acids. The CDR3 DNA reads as TGTGCCAGCAGCTTCTATGTAGCAGGGAATGAAAAACTGTTTTTT. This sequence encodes CASSFYVAGNEKLFF.

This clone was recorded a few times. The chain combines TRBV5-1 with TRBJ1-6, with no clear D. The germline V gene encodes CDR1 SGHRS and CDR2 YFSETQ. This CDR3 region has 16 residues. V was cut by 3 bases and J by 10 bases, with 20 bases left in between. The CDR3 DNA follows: TGCGCCAGCAGCTATGGCCTATACAGTGTGAACTCACCCCTCCACTTT. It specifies CASSYGLYSVNSPLHF.

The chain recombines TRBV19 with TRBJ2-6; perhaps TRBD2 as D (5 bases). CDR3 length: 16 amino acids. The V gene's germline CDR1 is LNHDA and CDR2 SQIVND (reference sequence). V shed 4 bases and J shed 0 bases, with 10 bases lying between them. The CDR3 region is CASSRGRDSGANVLTF. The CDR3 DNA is TGTGCCAGTAGTAGAGGACGGGACTCTGGGGCCAACGTCCTGACTTTC.

The CDR3 sequence is CASRRSTGDSNQPQHF. For the CDR3, the DNA is TGTGCCAGCCGACGTAGTACAGGGGATAGCAATCAGCCCCAGCATTTT. J is TRBJ1-5 and V is TRBV6-6; 7 bases agree with TRBD1. Germline values: CDR1 MNHNY, CDR2 SVGAGI (reference sequence). This CDR3 comprises 16 residues. The V and J ends lost 8 bases and 0 bases, in that order; junction bases with no gene match: 10.

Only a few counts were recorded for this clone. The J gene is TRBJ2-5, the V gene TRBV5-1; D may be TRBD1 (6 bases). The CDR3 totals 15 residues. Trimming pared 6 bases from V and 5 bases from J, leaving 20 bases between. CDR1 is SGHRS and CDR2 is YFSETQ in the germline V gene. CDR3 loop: CASIKMTGIRETQYF. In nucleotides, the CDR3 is TGCGCCAGCATCAAGATGACAGGAATTAGGGAGACCCAGTACTTC.

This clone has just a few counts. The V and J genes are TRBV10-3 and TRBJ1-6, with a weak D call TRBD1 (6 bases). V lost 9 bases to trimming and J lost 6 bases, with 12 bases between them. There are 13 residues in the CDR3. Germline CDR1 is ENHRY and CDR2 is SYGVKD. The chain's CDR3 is CAIRQASNSPLHF. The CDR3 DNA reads TGTGCCATTCGACAGGCTAGTAATTCACCCCTCCACTTT.

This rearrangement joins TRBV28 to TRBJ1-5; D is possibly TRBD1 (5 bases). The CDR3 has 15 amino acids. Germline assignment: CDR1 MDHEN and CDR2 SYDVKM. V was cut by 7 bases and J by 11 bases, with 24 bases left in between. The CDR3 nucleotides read TGTGCCAGCAATGAGGCTCTCGGGGGGATCGAGGCCCAGCATTTT. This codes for CASNEALGGIEAQHF.

CDR3 bases: TGCGCCAGCAGTCGGTCGGGCACTGAAGCTTTCTTT. This translates into CASSRSGTEAFF. The V call is TRBV5-1, the J call TRBJ1-1; D remains unclear. From germline, CDR1 is SGHRS and CDR2 YFSETQ. The CDR3 spans 12 residues. V shed 5 bases and J shed 4 bases, with 9 bases lying between them. Based on the CDR3 plus reference TRBV5-1 and TRBJ1-1, the full variable domain is KAGVTQTPRYLIKTRGQQVTLSCSPISGHRSVSWYQQTPGQGLQFLFEYFSETQRNKGNFPGRFSGRQFSNSRSEMNVSTLELGDSALYLCASSRSGTEAFFGQGTRLTVV.

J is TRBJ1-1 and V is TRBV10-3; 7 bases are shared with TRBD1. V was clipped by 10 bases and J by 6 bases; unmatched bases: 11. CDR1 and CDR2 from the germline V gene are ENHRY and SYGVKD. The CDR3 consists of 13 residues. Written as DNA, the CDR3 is TGTGCCACCACAGACAGGGATGTGGCTGAAGCTTTCTTT. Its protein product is CATTDRDVAEAFF.

The CDR3 spells CASSLGDPGTGYTF. In DNA, the CDR3 is TGCGCCAGCAGCTTAGGGGATCCCGGAACCGGCTACACCTTC. The chain is built from TRBV5-1 and TRBJ1-2, with D possibly matching TRBD1 (5 bases). The germline gives CDR1 SGHRS, CDR2 YFSETQ. V was cut by 2 bases and J by 8 bases, with 16 bases left in between. The CDR3 runs 14 residues.

CDR3 protein: CASSEAPRTGAETQYF. CDR3 DNA sequence: TGTGCCAGCAGTGAAGCCCCCCGGACAGGGGCAGAGACCCAGTACTTC. The rearrangement links TRBV2 to TRBJ2-5; TRBD1 aligns across 9 bases. Germline V gene lookup returns CDR1 SNHLY and CDR2 FYNNEI. This CDR3 region has 16 residues. V shed 0 bases and J 4 bases; nucleotides not matched to a gene: 6.

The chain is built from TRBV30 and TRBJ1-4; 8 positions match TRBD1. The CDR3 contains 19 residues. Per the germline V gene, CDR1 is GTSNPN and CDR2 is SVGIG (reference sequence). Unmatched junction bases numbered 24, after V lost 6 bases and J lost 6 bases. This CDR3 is CACNSKGDRFTTGDEKLFF. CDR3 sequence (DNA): TGTGCCTGCAATTCCAAGGGGGACAGGTTCACAACGGGGGATGAAAAACTGTTTTTT.

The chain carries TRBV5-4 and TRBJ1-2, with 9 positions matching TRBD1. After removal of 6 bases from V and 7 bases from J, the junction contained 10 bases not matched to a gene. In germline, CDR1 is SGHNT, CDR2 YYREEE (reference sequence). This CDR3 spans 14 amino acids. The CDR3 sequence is CASNYDRGAGGYTF. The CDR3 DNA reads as TGTGCCAGCAACTACGACAGGGGGGCAGGTGGCTACACCTTC.

The CDR3 here is CATSDRDRGTGELFF. CDR3 bases: TGTGCCACCAGTGACAGGGACAGGGGGACCGGGGAGCTGTTTTTT. This sequence joins TRBV24-1 and TRBJ2-2, with TRBD1 identical over 11 bases. The CDR3 is made up of 15 amino acids. Germline CDR1 reads KGHDR; CDR2 reads SFDVKD. J lost 5 bases, V lost 4 bases, and 2 bases had no gene match.

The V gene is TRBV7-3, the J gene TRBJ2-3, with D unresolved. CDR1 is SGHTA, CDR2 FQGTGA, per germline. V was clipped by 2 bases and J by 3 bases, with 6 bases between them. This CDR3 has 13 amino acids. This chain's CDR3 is CASSLELTDTQYF. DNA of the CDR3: TGTGCCAGCAGCTTAGAGTTGACAGATACGCAGTATTTT.

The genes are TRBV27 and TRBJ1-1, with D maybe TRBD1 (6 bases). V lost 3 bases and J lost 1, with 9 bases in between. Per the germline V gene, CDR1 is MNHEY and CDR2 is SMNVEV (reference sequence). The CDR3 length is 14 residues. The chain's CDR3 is CASSLLTGNTEAFF. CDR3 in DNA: TGTGCCAGCAGTTTGCTGACAGGGAACACTGAAGCTTTCTTT.

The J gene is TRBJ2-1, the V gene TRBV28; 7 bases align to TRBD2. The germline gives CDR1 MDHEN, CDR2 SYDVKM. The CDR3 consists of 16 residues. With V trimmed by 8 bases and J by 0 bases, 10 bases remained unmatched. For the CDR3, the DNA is TGTGCCAGCCCCCCTAACGGGGGGTACTCCTACAATGAGCAGTTCTTC. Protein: CASPPNGGYSYNEQFF.

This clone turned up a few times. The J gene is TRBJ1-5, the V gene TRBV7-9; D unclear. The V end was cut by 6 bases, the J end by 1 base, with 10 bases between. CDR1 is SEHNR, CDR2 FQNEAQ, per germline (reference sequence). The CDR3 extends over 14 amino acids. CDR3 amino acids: CASSSQHSNQPQHF. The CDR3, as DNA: TGTGCCAGCAGTTCTCAACACAGCAATCAGCCCCAGCATTTT. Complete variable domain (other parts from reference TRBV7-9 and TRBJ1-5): DTGVSQNPRHKITKRGQNVTFRCDPISEHNRLYWYRQTLGQGPEFLTYFQNEAQLEKSRLLSDRFSAERPKGSFSTLEIQRTEQGDSAMYLCASSSQHSNQPQHFGDGTRLSIL.

The CDR3 region is CASSLGGTSGGNEQFF. Here the CDR3 DNA reads TGCGCCAGCAGCCTGGGAGGGACTAGCGGCGGCAATGAGCAGTTCTTC. This chain joins TRBV5-1 and TRBJ2-1, with 11 bases matching TRBD2. Per the germline V gene, CDR1 is SGHRS and CDR2 is YFSETQ. The CDR3 is made up of 16 amino acids. V trimming: 4 bases; J trimming: 6 bases; junction bases outside the gene matches: 9.

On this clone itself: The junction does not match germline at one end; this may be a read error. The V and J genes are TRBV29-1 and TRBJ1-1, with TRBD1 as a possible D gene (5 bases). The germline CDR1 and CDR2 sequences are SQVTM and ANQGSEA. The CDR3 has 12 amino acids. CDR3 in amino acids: CSVRIQGNPWVF. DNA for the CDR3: TGCAGCGTTCGTATTCAGGGAAACCCTTGGGTCTTT.

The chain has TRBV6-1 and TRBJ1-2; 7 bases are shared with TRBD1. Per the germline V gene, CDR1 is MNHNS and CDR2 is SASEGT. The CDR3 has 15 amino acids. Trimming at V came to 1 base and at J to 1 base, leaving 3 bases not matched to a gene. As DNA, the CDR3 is TGTGCCAGCAGTGAAGGGAACAGGGGTAACTATGGCTACACCTTC. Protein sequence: CASSEGNRGNYGYTF.

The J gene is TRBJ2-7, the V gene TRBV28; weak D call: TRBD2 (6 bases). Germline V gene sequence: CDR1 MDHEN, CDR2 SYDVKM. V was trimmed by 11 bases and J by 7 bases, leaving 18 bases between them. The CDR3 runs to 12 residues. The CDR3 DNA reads TGTGCCTGCCGGCGGGGCCTGGCGGAGCAGTACTTC. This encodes CACRRGLAEQYF.

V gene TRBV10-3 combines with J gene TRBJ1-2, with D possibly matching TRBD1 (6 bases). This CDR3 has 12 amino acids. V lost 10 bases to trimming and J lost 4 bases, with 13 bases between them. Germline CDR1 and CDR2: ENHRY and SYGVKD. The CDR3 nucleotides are TGTGCCACCGTGGACAGCCTCTATGGCTACACCTTC. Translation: CATVDSLYGYTF.

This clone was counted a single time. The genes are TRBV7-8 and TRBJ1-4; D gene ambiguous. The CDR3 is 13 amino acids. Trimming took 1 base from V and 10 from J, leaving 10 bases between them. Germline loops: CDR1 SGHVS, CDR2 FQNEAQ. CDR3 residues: CASSLERSRKLFF. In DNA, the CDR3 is TGTGCCAGCAGCTTAGAAAGGAGCAGAAAACTGTTTTTT.

The CDR3 DNA reads as TGTGCCAGCAGTTTGGGAGGGTCTGGCAATCAGCCCCAGCATTTT. It encodes CASSLGGSGNQPQHF. The V call is TRBV28, the J call TRBJ1-5; D is uncertain. The CDR3 has 15 residues. Germline lookup yields CDR1 MDHEN and CDR2 SYDVKM. The V end was cut by 3 bases, the J end by 2 bases, with 11 bases between.

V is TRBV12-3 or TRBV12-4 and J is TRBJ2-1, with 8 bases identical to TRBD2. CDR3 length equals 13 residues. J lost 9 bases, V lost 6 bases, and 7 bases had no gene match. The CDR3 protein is CASSRGLEREQFF. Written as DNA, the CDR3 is TGTGCCAGCAGCCGGGGACTAGAGCGTGAGCAGTTCTTC.